This TCR beta chain was identified in a study of blood T cell repertoires in COVID-19. The repertoire was sequenced with immunoSEQ multiplex PCR; TCRdb's copy has only in-frame clones and lacks some. The sample has a few hundred thousand clones; approximately 87% are singletons. Germline assignment: CDR1 LGHNA and CDR2 YNFKEQ. Trimming took 2 bases from V and 4 from J, leaving 9 bases between them. The CDR3 is 14 amino acids. The receptor was derived from a middle-aged woman who had recovered from COVID-19. What was sequenced was PBMCs or T cells enriched from blood (not recorded which). V gene TRBV4-2 combines with J gene TRBJ1-3; D unresolved. The CDR3, as DNA: TGTGCCAGCAGCCAACTCCCAACAGGAAACACCATATATTTT. Translating gives CASSQLPTGNTIYF.